These 15 T cell receptor beta chains were sequenced from one sample in a study of tumor-infiltrating lymphocytes in primary liver carcinoma. Co-extraction of both nucleic acids (RNA and DNA) used about 18-34 mg of unsorted bulk tissue. Priming with a constant-region primer yielded TCR beta cDNA from around 540 ng total RNA. Slightly modified ARM-PCR with three nested multiplex PCR rounds yielded TCR beta libraries. TRBV1-TRBV30 forward primers paired with a C-beta reverse primer were used in the first two PCR rounds, which ran approximately 10 cycles each. TCRdb recomputed calls from the multiplex PCR reads with MiXCR, one row per CDR3 protein. This sample has around 37,000 distinct CDR3 sequences; roughly 74% occur once, and the top ten carry 35% to 45%. The sample consisted of tumor-adjacent normal liver tissue. These receptors were collected from a man in his forties with primary liver carcinoma and hepatitis B virus infection.

A word on this clonotype: At one boundary the junction diverges from the germline segment, which might be a read error. The J gene is TRBJ1-2, the V gene TRBV28; D is ambiguous. The CDR3 covers 15 residues. In germline, CDR1 is MDHEN, CDR2 SYDVKM. This chain's CDR3 is CASTSLADPGYDYTF. The CDR3 bases are TGTGCCAGCACTTCCCTCGCTGACCCGGGGTATGACTACACCTTC.

To note about this clonotype: The junction departs from the called germline gene at one end, perhaps through a read error. The CDR3 sequence is CASSYETRDTWELFF. The CDR3 DNA reads as TGTGCCAGCAGTTACGAGACAAGGGACACCTGGGAGCTGTTTTTT. The V gene is TRBV6-5, the J gene TRBJ2-2, with D maybe TRBD1 (6 bases). Germline CDR1 MNHEY, CDR2 SVGAGI. This CDR3 is 15 amino acids long.

This clonotype appeared a few times. The conserved phenylalanine or tryptophan normally closing the CDR3 is absent here, so this likely arose from a read error. The V and J genes are TRBV18 and TRBJ2-2, with D perhaps TRBD2 (5 bases). The CDR3 is 13 residues long. Per germline, CDR1 KGHSH and CDR2 LQKENI. With 9 bases removed from V and 3 bases from J, the gap between germline ends came to 11 bases. The CDR3: CASREAYTGELFL. The CDR3 DNA sequence: TGTGCCAGTCGGGAAGCGTACACCGGGGAGCTGTTTCTT.

This clonotype was counted a few times. A single base separates this from a much larger clone, so it may be a read error. V gene TRBV5-1 combines with J gene TRBJ2-7; maybe TRBD2 (6 bases). V gave up 3 bases and J gave up 2 bases, with 12 bases separating them. The CDR3 consists of 14 residues. Germline CDR1 and CDR2: SGHRS and YFSETQ. CDR3 in DNA: TGCGCCAGCAGCTCGGAGGGCAGAGCCTACGAGCAGTACTTC. As protein: CASSSEGRAYEQYF.

This clonotype appeared once. The junction departs from the called germline gene at one end, perhaps through a read error. V usage is TRBV29-1 and J usage is TRBJ2-1; possible D gene TRBD2, 5 bases. This CDR3 spans 15 amino acids. Germline assignment: CDR1 SQVTM and CDR2 ANQGSEA. This chain's CDR3 is CSIDSTGRTYNEQFF. As DNA, the CDR3 is TGCAGCATTGATAGTACGGGAAGGACCTACAATGAGCAATTCTTC.

With respect to this clonotype: Here the CDR3 omits its conserved ending phenylalanine or tryptophan, so a read error is the likely source. This chain uses TRBV5-1 with TRBJ2-1, with D tentatively TRBD2 (6 bases). The CDR3 is 15 amino acids. Trimming removed 2 bases from V and 5 bases from J, with 14 bases in between. CDR1 and CDR2 from the germline V gene are SGHRS and YFSETQ. The CDR3: CASSLGPAGNNEQFL. In DNA form, the CDR3 reads TGCGCCAGCAGCTTAGGGCCAGCGGGTAACAATGAGCAGTTCCTC.

This clonotype is medium-sized in the sample. The genes are TRBV12-3 or TRBV12-4 and TRBJ2-5; D is undetermined. The CDR3 consists of 11 residues. V lost 4 bases to trimming and J lost 1 base, with 1 base between them. For the CDR3, the DNA is TGTGCCAGCAGTTCCCAAGAGACCCAGTACTTC. Translation: CASSSQETQYF.

This clonotype has a single count. The final CDR3 position lacks the conserved phenylalanine or tryptophan, pointing to a likely read error. V and J are TRBV7-8 and TRBJ1-6; D possibly corresponds to TRBD1 (5 bases). The CDR3 is 17 amino acids. Germline V CDR1 and CDR2: SGHVS, FQNEAQ. CDR3 nucleotides: TGTGTCAGCAGCTTACCCCCTCGCGGGACCCTTAATTCACCCCTCCACCTT. This sequence encodes CVSSLPPRGTLNSPLHL.

V usage is TRBV11-2 and J usage is TRBJ2-4, with TRBD1 identical over 7 bases. Per germline, CDR1 SGHAT and CDR2 FQNNGV. CDR3 length equals 14 residues. The DNA of the CDR3 is TGTACCGGCAGCTCCGGGACAGCGGATAACATTCAGTACTTC. Protein sequence: CTGSSGTADNIQYF.

This clonotype was picked up many times. The V call is TRBV2, the J call TRBJ2-7; D call uncertain. Trimming cost V 4 bases and J 7 bases, with 8 bases left between them. Germline CDR1 is SNHLY and CDR2 is FYNNEI. The CDR3 is 11 residues long. The CDR3 here is CASSAMDEQYF. The CDR3 DNA follows: TGTGCCAGCAGTGCCATGGATGAGCAGTACTTC.

As regards this clonotype: One junction end disagrees with the germline gene, perhaps due to a read error. The V gene is TRBV24-1, the J gene TRBJ1-1, with D possibly matching TRBD1 (6 bases). Per germline, CDR1 KGHDR and CDR2 SFDVKD. This CDR3 spans 13 amino acids. This chain's CDR3 is CTTSDFRGSETFF. The CDR3 DNA follows: TGTACCACCAGTGATTTTAGGGGGTCTGAAACTTTCTTT.

The chain links TRBV14 to TRBJ2-7; TRBD1 matches 7 bases. CDR1 is SGHDN and CDR2 is FVKESK in the germline V gene. The CDR3 runs to 17 residues. The J segment lost 5 bases and the V segment lost 3 bases, leaving 16 bases of the junction unmatched. Written as DNA, the CDR3 is TGTGCCAGCAGCCACGATCCACCGGGATTAGGGGGCGACGAGCAGTACTTC. Its translation: CASSHDPPGLGGDEQYF.

About this clonotype: A read error may account for a junction end that differs from germline. The CDR3 here is CASSLWSGNMVEQYF. CDR3 nucleotide sequence: TGTGCCAGCAGTCTATGGAGCGGGAATATGGTCGAGCAGTACTTC. The V gene is TRBV28, the J gene TRBJ2-7, with TRBD2 matching 7 bases. The CDR3 spans 15 residues. In germline, CDR1 is MDHEN, CDR2 SYDVKM.

This chain connects TRBV20-1 to TRBJ2-7; 9 bases map to TRBD2. The V and J ends lost 5 bases and 3 bases, in that order; junction bases with no gene match: 8. Germline V lookup: CDR1 DFQATT, CDR2 SNEGSKA (reference sequence). The CDR3 totals 14 residues. CDR3 DNA sequence: TGCAGTGCTCGGAGTATTAGCGGGAGCTACGAGCAGTACTTC. This translates into CSARSISGSYEQYF.

Concerning this clonotype itself: Relative to the germline gene, one junction end is altered; a read error may explain this. This chain connects TRBV11-2 to TRBJ2-1; no reliable D call. This CDR3 spans 15 amino acids. Germline V gene data show CDR1 as SGHAT and CDR2 as FQNNGV. The CDR3 here is CASSRPRRERNEQFF. Written as DNA, the CDR3 is TGTGCCAGCAGTAGACCTAGGCGAGAGAGGAATGAACAGTTCTTC.